Below, 6 T cell receptor beta chains from the same sample are listed, as sequenced in a study of CD8+CD57+ T cells in acquired aplastic anemia. CDR3 and TCR beta VDJ profiling relied on genomic DNA as the template. TCRdb processed the reads anew with MiXCR; each CDR3 protein has one entry. Of some 410,000 distinct CDR3 sequences in the sample, 55% to 75% were seen once. Sequencing was performed on sorted CD4+, CD8+, or CD8+CD57+ T cells (not recorded which) from PBMCs. The receptors shown here come from a human donor in good health, serving as a control.

This clonotype was seen at least ten times. V and J are TRBV27 and TRBJ1-4; D remains ambiguous. The CDR3 runs 15 residues. The germline V gene encodes CDR1 MNHEY and CDR2 SMNVEV (reference sequence). V shed 2 bases and J shed 11 bases, with 18 bases lying between them. The CDR3 region is CASSLGQGLSDKLFF. DNA of the CDR3: TGTGCCAGCAGTTTAGGCCAAGGGCTGTCGGATAAACTGTTTTTT.

DNA of the CDR3: TGCGCCAGCAGATCCAGGGTTAATTCACCCCTCCACTTT. Translated: CASRSRVNSPLHF. The chain carries TRBV10-1 and TRBJ1-6, with D perhaps matching TRBD1 (5 bases). Between the trimmed V and J ends, which lost 6 bases and 6 bases, there was a span of 9 bases. Germline V gene lookup returns CDR1 WNHNN and CDR2 SYGVQD (reference sequence). This CDR3 contains 13 residues.

This clonotype was detected ten times or more. The CDR3 loop is CASSGTGGGSPLHF. The CDR3 bases are TGTGCCAGCAGCGGGACAGGGGGTGGGTCACCCCTCCACTTT. The rearrangement joins TRBV2 to TRBJ1-6, with 11 nucleotides matching TRBD1. Germline V gene lookup returns CDR1 SNHLY and CDR2 FYNNEI. The CDR3 runs to 14 residues. Germline trimming cut 6 bases from V and 10 bases from J; bases unmatched to any gene: 5. Full variable domain (remainder filled in from reference TRBV2 and TRBJ1-6): EPEVTQTPSHQVTQMGQEVILRCVPISNHLYFYWYRQILGQKVEFLVSFYNNEISEKSEIFDDQFSVERPDGSNFTLKIRSTKLEDSAMYFCASSGTGGGSPLHFGNGTRLTVT.

This clonotype came up once. The chain recombines TRBV7-9 with TRBJ2-5, with 7 bases fitting TRBD2. The germline gives CDR1 SEHNR, CDR2 FQNEAQ (reference sequence). Germline trimming cut 5 bases from V and 10 bases from J; bases unmatched to any gene: 19. The CDR3 is 16 amino acids. CDR3 nucleotide sequence: TGTGCCAGCAGCGTAGGCGATTCTGGGGGGGTGTTGGGCCAGTACTTC. Translating gives CASSVGDSGGVLGQYF.

This clonotype was seen repeatedly, ten times or more. V gene TRBV20-1 combines with J gene TRBJ1-2, with D perhaps TRBD1 (5 bases). Germline V lookup: CDR1 DFQATT, CDR2 SNEGSKA (reference sequence). This CDR3 spans 14 amino acids. The V and J ends lost 3 bases and 2 bases respectively, with 13 bases between them. The CDR3 nucleotides are TGCAGTGCTAGGGGATCCGGGGCGAACTATGGCTACACCTTC. It is translated as CSARGSGANYGYTF.

The chain employs TRBV11-2 and TRBJ2-3; TRBD2 matches at 13 bases. The CDR3 runs 17 residues. V was clipped by 3 bases and J by 4 bases; unmatched bases: 7. The germline CDR1 and CDR2 sequences are SGHAT and FQNNGV. The DNA for the CDR3 is TGTGCCAGCAGCTTCGGGAGACTAGCGGGGGGTCCAGATACGCAGTATTTT. It specifies CASSFGRLAGGPDTQYF. The full variable domain, rest sourced from reference TRBV11-2 and TRBJ2-3, is EAGVAQSPRYKIIEKRQSVAFWCNPISGHATLYWYQQILGQGPKLLIQFQNNGVVDDSQLPKDRFSAERLKGVDSTLKIQPAKLEDSAVYLCASSFGRLAGGPDTQYFGPGTRLTVL.